This T cell receptor (beta chain) was identified in a study of blood T cell repertoires in COVID-19. The overall study: Whether acute or convalescent, the COVID-19 samples came from the United States, Italy and Spain. PBMCs, B-cell-depleted T cells, or T cells provided the cDNA or gDNA that made up the material.

Methods used by the authors: Reference gene primer amplification in the assay estimated nucleated cell counts. Sequencing used immunoSEQ multiplex PCR; TCRdb keeps in-frame clones, though not all of them. Clone size and V and J calls were adopted from that table, with D and trimming inferred from the DNA. The top ten clones hold roughly 2.5% of a sample with over 200,000 clones, roughly four fifths of them seen once. The CDR3 sequence is 17 residues long. V was pared by 1 base and J by 6 bases, with 9 bases of the junction left unmatched. The germline gives CDR1 MNHEY, CDR2 SVGEGT. The chain uses TRBV6-2 or TRBV6-3 and TRBJ2-1, with 10 nucleotides matching TRBD1. This clonotype originated in a woman in her forties with active or convalescent COVID-19. The sample taken for sequencing was peripheral blood. In nucleotides, the CDR3 is TGTGCCAGCAGTTACTTGCCGAGACAGGGGGCTTCCAATGAGCAGTTCTTC. It specifies CASSYLPRQGASNEQFF.